This T cell receptor (beta chain) was captured in a study of cytomegalovirus exposure and HLA in healthy donors. Both 60 Vbeta primers and 13 Jbeta primers went into the PCR. Profiling relied on immunoSEQ multiplex PCR, and the TCRdb table lists in-frame clones only, not all of them. The data show roughly 200,000 clones, about 80% seen once. Study-wide results and limits: In vitro assays verified that a few CMV-associated chains recognized CMV antigens specifically.

Of note for this clone: As yet, its antigen is unknown.

The clonotype was recovered from a woman aged 25 to 39 in good health and CMV-seropositive. Sample: PBMCs.

The CDR3 loop is CASSEGLAGNTGELFF. DNA for the CDR3: TGTGCCAGCAGCGAGGGACTAGCGGGGAACACCGGGGAGCTGTTTTTT. V is TRBV5-6 and J is TRBJ2-2; 12 bases are shared with TRBD2. The CDR3 covers 16 residues. J was trimmed by 1 base and V by 4 bases; bases with no gene match: 2. The germline CDR1 and CDR2 sequences are SGHDT and YYEEEE.